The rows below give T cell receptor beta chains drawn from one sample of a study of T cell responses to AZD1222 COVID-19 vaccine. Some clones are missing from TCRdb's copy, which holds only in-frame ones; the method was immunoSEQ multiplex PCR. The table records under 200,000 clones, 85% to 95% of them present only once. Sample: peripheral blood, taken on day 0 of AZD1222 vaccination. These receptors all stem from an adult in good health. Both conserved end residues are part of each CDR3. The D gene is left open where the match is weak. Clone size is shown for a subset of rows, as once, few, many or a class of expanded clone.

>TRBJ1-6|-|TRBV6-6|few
TGTGCCAGCGGCGAGCAGGGGTTACTACCCCTCCACTTT
CASGEQGLLPLHF
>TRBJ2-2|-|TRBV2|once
TGTGCCAGCAGTGTAGGGAACACCGGGGAGCTGTTTTTT
CASSVGNTGELFF
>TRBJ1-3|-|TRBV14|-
TGTGCCAGCAGCCACAGGGCTGCGGGAAACACCATATATTTT
CASSHRAAGNTIYF
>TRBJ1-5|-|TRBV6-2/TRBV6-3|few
TGTGCCAGCAGTTACGGGCCCCGAGCGGGCAATCAGCCCCAGCATTTT
CASSYGPRAGNQPQHF
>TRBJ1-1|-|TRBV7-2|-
TGTGCCAGCAGCTTGAGTACAGCGAACACTGAAGCTTTCTTT
CASSLSTANTEAFF
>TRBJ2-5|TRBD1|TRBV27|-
TGTGCCAGCAGACAGGGGGCGGGGGAGACCCAGTACTTC
CASRQGAGETQYF
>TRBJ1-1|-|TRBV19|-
TGTGCCAGTAGTATGGAGACAGCCGATGAAACTGAAGCTTTCTTT
CASSMETADETEAFF
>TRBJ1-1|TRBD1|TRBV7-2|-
TGTGCCAGCGGGGGACAGATCGCTGAAGCTTTCTTT
CASGGQIAEAFF
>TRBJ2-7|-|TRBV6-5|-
TGTGCCACGACACGACGGGGGACGACCTACGAGCAGTACTTC
CATTRRGTTYEQYF
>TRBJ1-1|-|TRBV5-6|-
TGTGCCAGCGGGGAAGTCGGGGCTCACTACACTGAAGCTTTCTTT
CASGEVGAHYTEAFF
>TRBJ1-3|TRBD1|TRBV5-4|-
TGTGCCAGCAGCCCGAAAGGGACAGGGGGCTTGAACACCATATATTTT
CASSPKGTGGLNTIYF
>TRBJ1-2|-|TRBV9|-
TGTGCCAGCAGTCCGAATTGGGGGGGCGGCTATGGCTACACCTTC
CASSPNWGGGYGYTF
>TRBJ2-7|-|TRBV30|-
TGTGCCTGGAGTCTCGGTCTGGGGCGTAGTCAGGCCTACGAGCAGTACTTC
CAWSLGLGRSQAYEQYF
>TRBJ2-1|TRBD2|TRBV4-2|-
TGTGCCAGCAGCCCCGGACTAGCGGGGGGGCCGTACAATGAGCAGTTCTTC
CASSPGLAGGPYNEQFF
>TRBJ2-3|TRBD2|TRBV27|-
TGTGCCAGCAGCCAACTAGCGGGGGGTAACCACGCTACGCAGTATTTT
CASSQLAGGNHATQYF
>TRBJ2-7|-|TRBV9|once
TGTGCCAGCAGCGTAGGGTCGGGGATCAGGGGCGAGCAGTACTTC
CASSVGSGIRGEQYF
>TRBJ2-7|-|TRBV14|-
TGTGCCAGCAGCCAAGGTTCCCAGCAGTACTTC
CASSQGSQQYF
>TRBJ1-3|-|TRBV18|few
TGTGCCAGCTCACCACGGGACTCTGGAAACACCATATATTTT
CASSPRDSGNTIYF
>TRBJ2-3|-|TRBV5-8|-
TGTGCCAGCAGCTTGACAGGTGGGGGTACAGATACGCAGTATTTT
CASSLTGGGTDTQYF
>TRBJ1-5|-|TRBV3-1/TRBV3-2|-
TGTGCCAGCAGCCAAGGGGGGGGTCAGCCCCAGCATTTT
CASSQGGGQPQHF
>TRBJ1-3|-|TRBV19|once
TGTGCCAGTAGGATCGGGACTCTCAGTGGAAACACCATATATTTT
CASRIGTLSGNTIYF
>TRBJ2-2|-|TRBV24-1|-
TGTGCCACCAGTGATTTATCGAGGGGCACCGGGGAGCTGTTTTTT
CATSDLSRGTGELFF
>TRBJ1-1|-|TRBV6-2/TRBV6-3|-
TGTGCCAGCAGTTTGGGAGGGGGGAACACTGAAGCTTTCTTT
CASSLGGGNTEAFF
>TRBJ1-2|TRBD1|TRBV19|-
TGTGCCAGTAGTATGGTACAGGGGACGCTATATGGCTACACCTTC
CASSMVQGTLYGYTF
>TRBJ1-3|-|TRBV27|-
TGTGCCAGCAGTTTAAAGGGATTCCCTGGAAACACCATATATTTT
CASSLKGFPGNTIYF
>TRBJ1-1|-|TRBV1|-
TGCACCAGCAGCCCACTTGGGTCAGACACTGAAGCTTTCTTT
CTSSPLGSDTEAFF
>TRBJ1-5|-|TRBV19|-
TGTGCCAGTAGTATGGTTGGCCAGCCCCAGCATTTT
CASSMVGQPQHF
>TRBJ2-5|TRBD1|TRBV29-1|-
TGCAGCGTTACTCAGGGGGCGCGAGAGACCCAGTACTTC
CSVTQGARETQYF
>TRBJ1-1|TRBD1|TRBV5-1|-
TGCGCCAGCAGCCCCGGACAGGTTTTCACTGAAGCTTTCTTT
CASSPGQVFTEAFF
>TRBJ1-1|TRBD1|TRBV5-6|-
TGTGCCAGCAATACGATCTGGGACAGCATGAACACTGAAGCTTTCTTT
CASNTIWDSMNTEAFF
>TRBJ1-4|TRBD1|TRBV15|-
TGTGCCACCAGTAGACAGGGTGGATATGAAAAACTGTTTTTT
CATSRQGGYEKLFF
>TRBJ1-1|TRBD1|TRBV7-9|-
TGTGCCAGCAGCTCCGGGACAGCCTATCACCAGGTTTTCTTT
CASSSGTAYHQVFF
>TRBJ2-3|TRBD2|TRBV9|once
TGTGCCAGCAGCCCGACCGGGGGGGGTTTCGCAGATACGCAGTATTTT
CASSPTGGGFADTQYF
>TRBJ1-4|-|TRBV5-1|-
TGCGCCAGCAGCTTGCCCGCCATGGGCGAAAAACTGTTTTTT
CASSLPAMGEKLFF
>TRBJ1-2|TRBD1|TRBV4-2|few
TGTGCCAGCAGCCAAGTATCGGGACAGGAAAATGGCTACACCTTC
CASSQVSGQENGYTF
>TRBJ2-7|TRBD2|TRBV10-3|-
TGTGCCATCAGTGATGGGGGGGTGTACGAGCAGTACTTC
CAISDGGVYEQYF
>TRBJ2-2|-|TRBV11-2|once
TGTGCCAGCACCCCGCGATGGGGCAGGGGTGTTGGGGAGCTGTTTTTT
CASTPRWGRGVGELFF
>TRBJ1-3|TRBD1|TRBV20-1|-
TGCAGTATCTTCCAGGGGGCCATATATTTT
CSIFQGAIYF
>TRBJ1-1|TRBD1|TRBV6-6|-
TGTGCCAGCAGTTTCTTGGGGACAGGGAACACTGAAGCTTTCTTT
CASSFLGTGNTEAFF
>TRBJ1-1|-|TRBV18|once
TGTGCCAGCTCACCATCGTCCCCCCCCGAGGGGCACACTGAAGCTTTCTTT
CASSPSSPPEGHTEAFF
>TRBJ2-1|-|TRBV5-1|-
TGCGCCAGCAGCTTGGCGACAGGTTCCTACAATGAGCAGTTCTTC
CASSLATGSYNEQFF
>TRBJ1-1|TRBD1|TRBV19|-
TGTGCCAGTAGTAGACAGGGTTCGAGGACTGAAGCTTTCTTT
CASSRQGSRTEAFF
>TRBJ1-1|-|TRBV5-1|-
TGCGCCAGCAGCTTGGTTGTTGGGCAACTACACACTGAAGCTTTCTTT
CASSLVVGQLHTEAFF
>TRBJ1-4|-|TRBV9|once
TGTGCCAGCGGAGCGGCGGGCAGGGTAGGAGAAAAACTGTTTTTT
CASGAAGRVGEKLFF
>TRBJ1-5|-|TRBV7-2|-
TGTGCCAGCAGCCCAAGTTCCCGCGATCAGCCCCAGCATTTT
CASSPSSRDQPQHF
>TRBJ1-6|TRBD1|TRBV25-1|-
TGTGCCAGCAGTGCATCCCGGGACAGCTATTCACCCCTCCACTTT
CASSASRDSYSPLHF
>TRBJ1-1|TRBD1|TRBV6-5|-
TGTGCCAGCAAAGGACAGGCTGTGAACACTGAAGCTTTCTTT
CASKGQAVNTEAFF
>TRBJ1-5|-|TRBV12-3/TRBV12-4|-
TGTGCCAGCAGTTTGGCCCGCCATCAGCCCCAGCATTTT
CASSLARHQPQHF
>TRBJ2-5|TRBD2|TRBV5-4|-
TGTGCCAGCAGCTCGACTAGCGGGTATATCGAGACCCAGTACTTC
CASSSTSGYIETQYF
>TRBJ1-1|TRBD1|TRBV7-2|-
TGTGCCAGCAGCTTTCGACAGGGCGGGACTGAAGCTTTCTTT
CASSFRQGGTEAFF
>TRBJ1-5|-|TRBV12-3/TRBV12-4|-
TGTGCCAGCACCCCCGGACGCCAGCCCCAGCATTTT
CASTPGRQPQHF
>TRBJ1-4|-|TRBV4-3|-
TGCGCCAGCAGCCAAGATCTGCAGGGTCTGAATGAAAAACTGTTTTTT
CASSQDLQGLNEKLFF
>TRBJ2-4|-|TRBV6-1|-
TGTGCCAGCAGTGAGAAGCAAAGGACGGACAAAAACATTCAGTACTTC
CASSEKQRTDKNIQYF
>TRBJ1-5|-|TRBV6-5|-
TGTGCGTGGGAGCCGGGGCCACAGCCCCAGCATTTT
CAWEPGPQPQHF
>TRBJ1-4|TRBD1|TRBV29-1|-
TGCAGCGTACAGGGGGCTCATGAAAAACTGTTTTTT
CSVQGAHEKLFF
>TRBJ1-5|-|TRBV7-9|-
TGTGCCAGCAGCTTCCCAGGTAATCAGCCCCAGCATTTT
CASSFPGNQPQHF
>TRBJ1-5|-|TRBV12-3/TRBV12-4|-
TGTGCCAGCGGTTGGGGGAGCGTCCAGCCCCAGCATTTT
CASGWGSVQPQHF
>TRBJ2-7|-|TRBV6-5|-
TGTGCCAGCAGTCGGGCCTCCGAGGGCTACGAGCAGTACTTC
CASSRASEGYEQYF
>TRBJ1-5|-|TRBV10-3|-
TGTGCCACCTTCCCGGGGAATAGCAATCAGCCCCAGCATTTT
CATFPGNSNQPQHF